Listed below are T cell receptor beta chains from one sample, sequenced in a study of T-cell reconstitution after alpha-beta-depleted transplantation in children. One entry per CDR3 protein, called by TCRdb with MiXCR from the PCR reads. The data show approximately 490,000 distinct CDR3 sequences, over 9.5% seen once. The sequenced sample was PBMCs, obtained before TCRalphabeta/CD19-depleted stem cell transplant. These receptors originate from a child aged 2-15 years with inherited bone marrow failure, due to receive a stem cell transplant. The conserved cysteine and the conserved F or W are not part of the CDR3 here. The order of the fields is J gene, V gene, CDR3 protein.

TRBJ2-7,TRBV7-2,ASTSRGGGLYEQY
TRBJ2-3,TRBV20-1,SPILDTTDTQY
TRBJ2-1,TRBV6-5,ASRGRLGPYNEQF
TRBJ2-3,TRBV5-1,ASSSQGAQGEDTQY
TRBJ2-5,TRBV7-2,ASSLRGGLAVQTQY
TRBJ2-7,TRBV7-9,ASSKPGDYEQY
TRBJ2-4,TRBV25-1,ASGFAGEPNIQY
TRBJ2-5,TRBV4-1,ASSRRQGAPQETQY
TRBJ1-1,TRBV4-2,ASSQDFNRDRKAF
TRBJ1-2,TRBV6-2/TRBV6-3,ASSLPDRGWYGYT
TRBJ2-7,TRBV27,ASSLIGRAGYEQY
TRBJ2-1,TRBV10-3,AISELGTSYNEQF
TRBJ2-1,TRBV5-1,ASSFGLGATYNEQF
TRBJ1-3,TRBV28,ASRRDLGNTIY
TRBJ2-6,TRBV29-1,SVGGPRLT
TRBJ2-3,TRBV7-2,ASSPQLAGGTDTQY
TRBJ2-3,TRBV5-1,ASSMTGNPLTDTQY
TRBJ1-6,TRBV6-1,ASSSDRTDYNSPLH
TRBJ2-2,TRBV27,ASSLDRGLAENTRELF
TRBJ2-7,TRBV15,ATSRDTPDEQY
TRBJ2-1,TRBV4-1,ASSPGVAVYNEQF
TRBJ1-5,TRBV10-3,AISADISNQPQH
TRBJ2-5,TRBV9,ASSVTGGRAQETQY
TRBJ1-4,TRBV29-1,SVDGENEKLF
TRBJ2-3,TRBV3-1,ASSLIGGVADTQY
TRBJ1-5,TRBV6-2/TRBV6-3,ASSPGHYQPQH
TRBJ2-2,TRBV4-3,ASSRQILAGDGELF
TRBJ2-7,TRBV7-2,ASTPTRGNYEQY
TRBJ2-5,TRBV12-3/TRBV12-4,ASRRARETQY
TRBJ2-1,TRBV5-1,ASSFTSSGNEQF
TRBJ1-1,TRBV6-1,ASSRGHPMNTEAF
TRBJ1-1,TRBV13,ASSPEGQEYTEAF
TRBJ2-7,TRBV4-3,ASSRVLIGDRNEQY
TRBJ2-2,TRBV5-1,ASSAQGRGMTGELF
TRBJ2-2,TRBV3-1,ASSQDVRATGELF
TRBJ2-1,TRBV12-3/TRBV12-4,ASIGPGTGVGNEQF
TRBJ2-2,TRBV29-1,SVERLAGVSGELF
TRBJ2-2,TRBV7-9,ASRRDTNTGELF
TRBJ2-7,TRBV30,VGGRLKQY
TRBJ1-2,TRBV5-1,ASSKDRAPYGYT
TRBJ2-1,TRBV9,ASSVVGVNEQF
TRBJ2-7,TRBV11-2,ASSFGRAGGVLISSYEQY
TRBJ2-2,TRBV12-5,ASGLVGHGELF
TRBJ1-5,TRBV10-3,AISDAGLGGGPQH